This T cell receptor (beta chain) was captured in a study of blood T cell repertoires in COVID-19. Study in general: Spain, Italy and the United States supplied samples that represented acute and convalescent COVID-19.

This table comes from immunoSEQ multiplex PCR, and its TCRdb copy is limited to in-frame clones, with some not included. The sample shows more than 35,000 clones, approximately 90% of them seen only once. The V end lost 1 base, the J end lost 9 bases, and 18 bases lay between the germline ends. In germline, CDR1 is MNHEY, CDR2 SMNVEV (reference sequence). The CDR3 runs 15 residues. The chain links TRBV27 to TRBJ1-1; possible D gene TRBD1, 5 bases. The source material was peripheral blood. The sequence derives from a human donor in a cohort sampled during active COVID-19. In DNA, the CDR3 is TGTGCCAGCAGTTTATACCCCCAAGTAGGGGCTAAAGCTTTCTTT. Protein: CASSLYPQVGAKAFF.